The 8 T cell receptor beta chains given below trace back to one sample, sequenced in a study of T cells in Graves' hyperthyroidism and ophthalmopathy. Regions amplified from RNA transcripts were the TCR beta CDR3 regions. First-round RT-PCR targeting the TCR CDR3 was performed with the HTBI primer set. TCRdb re-analysed the multiplex PCR reads in MiXCR, keeping a single row per CDR3 protein. The repertoire includes roughly 660,000 distinct CDR3 sequences, 15% to 20% of them detected once, and around 15% sits in the top ten. Sequenced sample: blood. These receptors were taken from a man aged 45 to 65 with Graves' hyperthyroidism.

This clonotype was recorded many times. V gene TRBV5-1 combines with J gene TRBJ2-7, with D perhaps assigned TRBD1 or TRBD2 (5 bases each). This CDR3 has 15 amino acids. Germline assignment: CDR1 SGHRS and CDR2 YFSETQ. Trimming took 4 bases from V and 0 from J, leaving 14 bases between them. The CDR3 loop reads CASSASGTLSYEQYF. DNA of the CDR3: TGCGCCAGCAGCGCCTCCGGGACGCTCTCCTACGAGCAGTACTTC.

V is TRBV20-1 and J is TRBJ2-1; tentative D call: TRBD2 (6 bases). Germline V gene sequence: CDR1 DFQATT, CDR2 SNEGSKA (reference sequence). This CDR3 comprises 16 residues. Trimming pared 0 bases from V and 7 bases from J, leaving 19 bases between. Here the CDR3 reads CSARDAGGAGRNEQFF. Written as DNA, the CDR3 is TGCAGTGCTAGAGATGCAGGCGGGGCAGGTCGAAATGAGCAGTTCTTC.

At least ten counts were recorded for this clonotype. CDR3 amino acids: CASSVPYEQYF. The CDR3 DNA sequence: TGTGCCAGCAGTGTCCCCTACGAGCAGTACTTC. The chain links TRBV27 to TRBJ2-7; D remains ambiguous. V was trimmed by 5 bases and J by 2 bases, leaving 4 bases between them. Germline values: CDR1 MNHEY, CDR2 SMNVEV (reference sequence). The CDR3 runs 11 residues.

This clonotype was seen ten or more times. The chain recombines TRBV7-3 with TRBJ1-6; D is unresolved. V lost 3 bases and J 7 bases, leaving 7 bases between the germline ends. The CDR3 has 13 amino acids. Germline CDR1 is SGHTA and CDR2 is FQGTGA. CDR3 bases: TGTGCCAGCAGCTTGAACAGCAATTCACCCCTCCACTTT. This translates into CASSLNSNSPLHF.

V gene TRBV28 combines with J gene TRBJ2-7; 8 nucleotides align to TRBD2. The V and J ends lost 6 bases and 3 bases, in that order; junction bases with no gene match: 7. From germline, CDR1 is MDHEN and CDR2 SYDVKM. This CDR3 has 14 residues. CDR3 residues: CASRTRGGSYEQYF. The CDR3 coding sequence is TGTGCCAGCAGAACCCGGGGGGGCAGCTACGAGCAGTACTTC.

The gene calls are TRBV6-2 or TRBV6-3 and TRBJ1-5; the match to TRBD1 covers 12 bases. V was clipped by 8 bases and J by 5 bases; unmatched bases: 7. Germline V gene data show CDR1 as MNHEY and CDR2 as SVGEGT. The CDR3 is 15 amino acids. The DNA for the CDR3 is TGTGCCAGCCGAACCGGGACAGGGGGCCATCAGCCCCAGCATTTT. Its translation: CASRTGTGGHQPQHF.

This clonotype was picked up many times. The V call is TRBV11-2, the J call TRBJ2-1, with 7 bases aligning to TRBD2. CDR1 is SGHAT and CDR2 is FQNNGV in the germline V gene. Trimming took 8 bases from V and 4 from J; bases not matched to a gene: 14. The CDR3 spans 16 residues. DNA of the CDR3: TGTGCCAGCGCAACCGTGAGCGGGAAGGGGTACAATGAGCAGTTCTTC. This gives the protein CASATVSGKGYNEQFF.

At least ten counts were recorded for this clonotype. A read error is possible here, since a much larger clone lies one base away. The chain joins TRBV30 to TRBJ2-5, with TRBD1 identical over 7 bases. CDR1 GTSNPN and CDR2 SVGIG come from the germline V gene (reference sequence). V dropped 4 bases and J dropped 2; count of bases not matched to a gene: 7. The CDR3 covers 14 residues. The CDR3 DNA reads TGTGCCTGGATGCTTGGGACAGTACAAGAGACCCAGTACTTC. It translates to CAWMLGTVQETQYF.